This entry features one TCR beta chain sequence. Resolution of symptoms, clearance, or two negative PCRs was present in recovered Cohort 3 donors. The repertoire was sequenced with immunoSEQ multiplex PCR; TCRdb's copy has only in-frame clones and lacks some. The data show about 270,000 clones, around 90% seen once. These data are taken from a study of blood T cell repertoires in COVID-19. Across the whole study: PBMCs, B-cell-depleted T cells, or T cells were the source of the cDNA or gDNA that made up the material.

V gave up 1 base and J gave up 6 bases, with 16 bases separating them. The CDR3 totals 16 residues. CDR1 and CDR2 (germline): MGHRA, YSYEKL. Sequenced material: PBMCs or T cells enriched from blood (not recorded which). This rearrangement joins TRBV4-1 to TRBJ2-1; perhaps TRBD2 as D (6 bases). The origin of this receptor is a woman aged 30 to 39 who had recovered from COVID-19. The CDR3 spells CASSQGQGLPPNEQFF. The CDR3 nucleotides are TGCGCCAGCAGCCAAGGGCAGGGACTCCCCCCCAATGAGCAGTTCTTC.